What follows describes a single TCR beta chain. In the original workflow: Estimated nucleated cell counts came from reference gene primer amplification. Only in-frame clones appear in the TCRdb table, and some are missing; sequencing was by immunoSEQ multiplex PCR. D and trimming were read from the DNA, whereas the V and J calls and clone size are those reported in that table. The top ten hold about 13% of the sample, which has 60,000 or so clones, roughly 90% seen once. This entry comes from a study of blood T cell repertoires in COVID-19. Overall study: The cDNA or gDNA used as material had been derived from T cells, B-cell-depleted T cells, or PBMCs.

Germline CDR1 and CDR2: SGHAT and FQNNGV. Trimming took 0 bases from V and 0 from J; bases not matched to a gene: 4. The CDR3 runs 17 residues. The sequence derives from a man aged 60 to 69 with active COVID-19. Sequencing was done on a sample of peripheral blood. J is TRBJ2-2 and V is TRBV11-2; 7 bases are shared with TRBD1. The CDR3 nucleotides read TGTGCCAGCAGCTTAGAATGGACAGGACCGAACACCGGGGAGCTGTTTTTT. It specifies CASSLEWTGPNTGELFF.